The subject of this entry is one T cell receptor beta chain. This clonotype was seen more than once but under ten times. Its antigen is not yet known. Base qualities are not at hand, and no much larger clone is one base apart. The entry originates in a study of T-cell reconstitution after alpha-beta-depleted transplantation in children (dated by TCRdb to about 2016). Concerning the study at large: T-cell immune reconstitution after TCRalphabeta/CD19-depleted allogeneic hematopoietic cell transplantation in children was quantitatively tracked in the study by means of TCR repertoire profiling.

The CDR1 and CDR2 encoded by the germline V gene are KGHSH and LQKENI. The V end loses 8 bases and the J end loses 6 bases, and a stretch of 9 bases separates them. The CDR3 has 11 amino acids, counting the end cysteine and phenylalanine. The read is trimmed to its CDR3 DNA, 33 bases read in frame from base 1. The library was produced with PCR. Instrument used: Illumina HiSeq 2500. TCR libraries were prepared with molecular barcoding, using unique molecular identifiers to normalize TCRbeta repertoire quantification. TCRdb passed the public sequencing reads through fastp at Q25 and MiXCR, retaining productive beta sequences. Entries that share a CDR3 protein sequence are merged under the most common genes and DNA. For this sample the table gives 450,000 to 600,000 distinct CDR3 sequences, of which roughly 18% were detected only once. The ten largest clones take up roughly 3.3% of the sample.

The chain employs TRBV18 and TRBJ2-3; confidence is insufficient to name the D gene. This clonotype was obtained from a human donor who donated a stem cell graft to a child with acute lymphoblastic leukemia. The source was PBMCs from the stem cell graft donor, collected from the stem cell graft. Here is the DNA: TGTGCCAGCCCTTCGATGGATACGCAGTATTTT. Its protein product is CASPSMDTQYF.